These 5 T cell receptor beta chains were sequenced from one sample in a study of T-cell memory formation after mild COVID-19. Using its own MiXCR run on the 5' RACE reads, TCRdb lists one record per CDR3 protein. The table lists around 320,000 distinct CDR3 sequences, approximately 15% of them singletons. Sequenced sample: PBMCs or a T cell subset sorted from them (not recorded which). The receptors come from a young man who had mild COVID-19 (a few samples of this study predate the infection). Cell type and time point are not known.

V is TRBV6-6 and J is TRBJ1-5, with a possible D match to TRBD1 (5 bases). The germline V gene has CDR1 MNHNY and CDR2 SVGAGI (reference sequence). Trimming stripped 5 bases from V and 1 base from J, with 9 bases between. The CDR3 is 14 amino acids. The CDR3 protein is CASSEGPSNQPQHF. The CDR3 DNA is TGTGCCAGCAGTGAGGGGCCCAGCAATCAGCCCCAGCATTTT.

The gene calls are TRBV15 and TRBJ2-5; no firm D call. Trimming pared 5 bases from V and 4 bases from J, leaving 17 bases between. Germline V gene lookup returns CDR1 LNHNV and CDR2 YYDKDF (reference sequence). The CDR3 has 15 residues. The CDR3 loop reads CATSGSLGPGETQYF. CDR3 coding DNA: TGTGCCACCAGCGGAAGTCTCGGACCGGGAGAGACCCAGTACTTC.

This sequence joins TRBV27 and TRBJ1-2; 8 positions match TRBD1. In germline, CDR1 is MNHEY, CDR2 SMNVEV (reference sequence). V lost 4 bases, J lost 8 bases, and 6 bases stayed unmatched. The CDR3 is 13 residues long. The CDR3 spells CASSWQGATGYTF. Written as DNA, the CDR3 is TGTGCCAGCAGTTGGCAGGGGGCTACGGGCTACACCTTC.

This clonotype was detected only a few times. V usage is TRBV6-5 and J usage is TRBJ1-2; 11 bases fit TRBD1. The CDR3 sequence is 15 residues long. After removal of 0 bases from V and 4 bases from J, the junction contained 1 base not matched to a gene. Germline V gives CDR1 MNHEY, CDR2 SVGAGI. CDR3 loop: CASSYSGTGGYGYTF. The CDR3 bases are TGTGCCAGCAGTTACTCCGGGACAGGGGGCTATGGCTACACCTTC.

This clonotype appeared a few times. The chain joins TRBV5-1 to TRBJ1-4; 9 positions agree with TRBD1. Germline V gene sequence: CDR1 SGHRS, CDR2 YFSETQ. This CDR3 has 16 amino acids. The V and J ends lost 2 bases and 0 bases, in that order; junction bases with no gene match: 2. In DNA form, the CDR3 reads TGCGCCAGCAGCTTCGGACAGGGGTCAACTAATGAAAAACTGTTTTTT. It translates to CASSFGQGSTNEKLFF.